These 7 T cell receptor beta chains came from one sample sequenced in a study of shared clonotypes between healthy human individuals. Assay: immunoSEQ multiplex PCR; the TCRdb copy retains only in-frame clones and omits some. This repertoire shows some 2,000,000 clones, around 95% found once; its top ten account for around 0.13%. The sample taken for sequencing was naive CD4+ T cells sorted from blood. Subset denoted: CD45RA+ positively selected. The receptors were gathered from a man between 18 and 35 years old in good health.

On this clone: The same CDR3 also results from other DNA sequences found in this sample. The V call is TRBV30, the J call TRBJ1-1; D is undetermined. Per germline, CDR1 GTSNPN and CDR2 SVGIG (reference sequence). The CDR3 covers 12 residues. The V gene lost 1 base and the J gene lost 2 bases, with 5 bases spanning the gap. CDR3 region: CAWSARNTEAFF. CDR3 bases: TGTGCCTGGAGTGCCCGTAACACTGAAGCTTTCTTT.

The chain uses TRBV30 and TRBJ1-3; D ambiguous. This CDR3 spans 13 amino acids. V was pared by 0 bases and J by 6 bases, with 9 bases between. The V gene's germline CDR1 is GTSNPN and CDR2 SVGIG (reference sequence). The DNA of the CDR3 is TGTGCCTGGAGTGTAAAGGGCGCAAACACCATATATTTT. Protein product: CAWSVKGANTIYF.

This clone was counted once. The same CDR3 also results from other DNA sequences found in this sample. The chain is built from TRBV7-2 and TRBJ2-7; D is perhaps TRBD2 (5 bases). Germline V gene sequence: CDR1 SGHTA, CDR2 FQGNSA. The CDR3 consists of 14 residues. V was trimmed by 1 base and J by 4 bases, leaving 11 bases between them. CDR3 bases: TGTGCCAGCAGCTTAGATCGCGGGTCTTACGAGCAGTACTTC. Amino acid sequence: CASSLDRGSYEQYF.

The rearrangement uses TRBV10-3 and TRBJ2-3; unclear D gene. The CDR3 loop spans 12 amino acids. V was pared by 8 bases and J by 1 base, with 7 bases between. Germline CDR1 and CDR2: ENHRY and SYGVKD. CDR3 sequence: CAIFSGTDTQYF. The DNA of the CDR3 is TGTGCCATCTTCTCGGGCACAGATACGCAGTATTTT.

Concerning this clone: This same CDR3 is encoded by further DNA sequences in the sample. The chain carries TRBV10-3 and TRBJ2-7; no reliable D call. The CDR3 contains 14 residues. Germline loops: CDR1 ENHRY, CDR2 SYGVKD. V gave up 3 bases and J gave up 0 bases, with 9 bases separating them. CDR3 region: CAISEYGDSYEQYF. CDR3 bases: TGTGCCATCAGTGAATACGGCGACTCCTACGAGCAGTACTTC.

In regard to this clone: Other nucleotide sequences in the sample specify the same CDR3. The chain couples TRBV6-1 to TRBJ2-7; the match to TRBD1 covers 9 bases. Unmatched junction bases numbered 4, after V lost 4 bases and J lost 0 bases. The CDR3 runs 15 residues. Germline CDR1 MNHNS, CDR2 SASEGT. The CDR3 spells CASSAPGQGSYEQYF. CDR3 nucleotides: TGTGCCAGCAGTGCCCCGGGACAGGGCTCCTACGAGCAGTACTTC.

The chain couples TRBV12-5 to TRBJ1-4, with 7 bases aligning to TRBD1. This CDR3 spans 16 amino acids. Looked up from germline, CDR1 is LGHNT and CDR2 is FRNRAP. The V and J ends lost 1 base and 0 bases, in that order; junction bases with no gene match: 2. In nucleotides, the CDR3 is TGTGCTAGTGGTTTGGGGGACAGCGCAACTAATGAAAAACTGTTTTTT. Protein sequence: CASGLGDSATNEKLFF.